These 2 T cell receptor beta chains were sequenced from one sample in a study of blood T cell repertoires in COVID-19. This table comes from immunoSEQ multiplex PCR, and its TCRdb copy is limited to in-frame clones, with some not included. The profile shows approximately 290,000 clones, roughly 90% of them singletons. Specimen: peripheral blood. Receptors originate from a man younger than 45 with acute or convalescent COVID-19.

This clone is medium-sized within its sample. V and J are TRBV7-9 and TRBJ1-2, with TRBD1 as a possible D gene (6 bases). Trimming took off 1 base at V and 5 bases at J, with 14 bases between the two ends. The CDR3 extends over 15 amino acids. Germline V gene sequence: CDR1 SEHNR, CDR2 FQNEAQ (reference sequence). CDR3 bases: TGTGCCAGCAGCTTAGGGCCAAATACAGGGTATGGCTACACCTTC. This translates into CASSLGPNTGYGYTF.

Notes on this clone: The sample contains more than one DNA sequence encoding this CDR3. The V and J genes are TRBV2 and TRBJ1-5, with 7 bases lining up with TRBD1. CDR1 is SNHLY and CDR2 is FYNNEI in the germline V gene. V was pared by 9 bases and J by 0 bases, with 2 bases of the junction left unmatched. The CDR3 runs 13 residues. CDR3 coding DNA: TGTGCCAGTGGGACAGTTAGCAATCAGCCCCAGCATTTT. Encoded protein: CASGTVSNQPQHF.